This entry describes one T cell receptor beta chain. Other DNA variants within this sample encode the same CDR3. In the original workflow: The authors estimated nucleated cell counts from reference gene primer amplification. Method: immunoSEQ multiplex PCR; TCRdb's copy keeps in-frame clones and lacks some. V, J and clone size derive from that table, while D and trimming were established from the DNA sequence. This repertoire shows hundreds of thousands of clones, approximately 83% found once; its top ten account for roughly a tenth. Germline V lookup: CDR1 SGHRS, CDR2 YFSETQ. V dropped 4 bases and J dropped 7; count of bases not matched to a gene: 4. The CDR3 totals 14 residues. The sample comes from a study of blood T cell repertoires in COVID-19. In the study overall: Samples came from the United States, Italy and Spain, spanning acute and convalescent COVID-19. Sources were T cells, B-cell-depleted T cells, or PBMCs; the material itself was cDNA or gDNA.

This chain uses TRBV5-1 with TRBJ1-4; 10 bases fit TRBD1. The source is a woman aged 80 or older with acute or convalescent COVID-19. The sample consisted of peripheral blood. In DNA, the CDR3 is TGCGCCAGCAGCCCCGGACAGGGGGGTGAAAAACTGTTTTTT. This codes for CASSPGQGGEKLFF. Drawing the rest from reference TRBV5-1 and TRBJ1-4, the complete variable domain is KAGVTQTPRYLIKTRGQQVTLSCSPISGHRSVSWYQQTPGQGLQFLFEYFSETQRNKGNFPGRFSGRQFSNSRSEMNVSTLELGDSALYLCASSPGQGGEKLFFGSGTQLSVL.